This TCR beta chain was recovered during a study of blood T cell repertoires in COVID-19. Study members were between roughly 18 and 90 years old and lived in 20 to 30 US regions. The method was immunoSEQ multiplex PCR; TCRdb's version includes in-frame clones alone and lacks a portion of them. The sample yields about 230,000 clones, approximately 88% seen once. The sequenced material came from PBMCs or T cells enriched from blood (not recorded which). The receptor was isolated from a woman aged 40 to 49 with acute COVID-19.

For the CDR3, the DNA is TGCGCCAGCAGCTTGGACAGAGCGAACACTGAAGCTTTCTTT. Amino acids: CASSLDRANTEAFF. The V gene is TRBV5-1, the J gene TRBJ1-1; D unresolved. This CDR3 is built from 14 residues. V lost 0 bases, J lost 1 base, and 7 bases lay in between. Germline V gives CDR1 SGHRS, CDR2 YFSETQ.